The rows below give T cell receptor beta chains drawn from one sample of a study of blood T cell repertoires in COVID-19. Generated by immunoSEQ multiplex PCR, the TCRdb table keeps only in-frame clones and is missing some. The sample shows 100,000 to 150,000 clones, about four fifths of them seen only once. The sequencing input was peripheral blood. The receptor source for this set is a man aged 25 to 40 with COVID-19, enrolled during active disease. CDR3s include the opening cysteine and the closing phenylalanine or tryptophan. Fields, in order: J gene, clone size, D gene, V gene, CDR3 protein, CDR3 DNA. A D gene is named only where the DNA matches it firmly. Rows give clone size only sometimes, using once, few, many, or a class for an expanded clone.

>TRBJ1-5|-|TRBD1|TRBV19
CASSPGQGQPQHF
TGTGCCAGTAGTCCGGGACAGGGCCAGCCCCAGCATTTT
>TRBJ2-1|-|TRBD1|TRBV5-4
CASSLLGRTGGWNEQFF
TGTGCCAGCAGCCTCCTGGGGAGGACAGGGGGTTGGAATGAGCAGTTCTTC
>TRBJ1-4|-|TRBD1|TRBV5-1
CASSLGQGDEKLFF
TGCGCCAGCAGCTTGGGACAGGGGGATGAAAAACTGTTTTTT
>TRBJ1-4|-|TRBD1|TRBV30
CAWAGGTLEKLFF
TGTGCCTGGGCAGGGGGTACACTGGAAAAACTGTTTTTT
>TRBJ2-7|-|-|TRBV13
CASSFRGTRIGEQYF
TGTGCCAGCAGCTTTAGGGGGACCCGCATTGGGGAGCAGTACTTC
>TRBJ2-7|-|TRBD2|TRBV4-1
CASRESTSGGAHEQYF
TGCGCCAGCAGGGAATCGACTAGCGGGGGGGCCCACGAGCAGTACTTC
>TRBJ1-6|-|TRBD1|TRBV4-2
CASSPHGTEHILSLHF
TGTGCCAGCAGCCCCCACGGGACAGAGCATATTCTTTCCCTCCACTTT
>TRBJ1-2|-|-|TRBV4-1
CASSLISLVPSSNYGYTF
TGCGCCAGCAGCCTGATCTCTTTAGTCCCCTCTTCAAACTATGGCTACACCTTC
>TRBJ1-5|-|-|TRBV4-1
CASRFRAVSNQPQHF
TGCGCCAGCCGTTTCAGAGCGGTGAGCAATCAGCCCCAGCATTTT
>TRBJ1-2|many|-|TRBV9
CASSPHRMDRDGYGYTF
TGTGCCAGCAGCCCTCATCGTATGGACAGAGATGGCTATGGCTACACCTTC
>TRBJ2-1|few|-|TRBV19
CASSWSESSYNEQFF
TGTGCCAGTAGTTGGAGCGAAAGCTCCTACAATGAGCAGTTCTTC
>TRBJ1-1|-|-|TRBV21-1
CASSRLPVGYGTEAFF
-
>TRBJ2-1|once|TRBD2|TRBV4-3
CASSFRLAGGRDEQFF
TGCGCCAGCAGCTTCCGACTAGCGGGGGGGCGCGATGAGCAGTTCTTC
>TRBJ2-4|-|-|TRBV24-1
CATSDPREQGKNIQYF
TGTGCCACCAGTGATCCCCGGGAGCAGGGCAAAAACATTCAGTACTTC
>TRBJ2-7|few|-|TRBV11-1
CASSLDDVVEGSKYF
TGTGCCAGCAGCTTAGATGACGTGGTGGAGGGGTCCAAGTACTTC
>TRBJ1-1|-|TRBD1|TRBV6-2/TRBV6-3
CASSYPTGQVEAFF
TGTGCCAGCAGTTACCCAACGGGACAGGTTGAAGCTTTCTTT
>TRBJ2-3|-|-|TRBV5-5
CASSLSGLTSYTDTQYF
TGTGCCAGCAGCTTGAGCGGACTAACAAGTTACACAGATACGCAGTATTTT
>TRBJ2-5|-|-|TRBV14
CASSQERRETQYF
TGTGCCAGCAGCCAAGAGCGGAGAGAGACCCAGTACTTC
>TRBJ1-3|-|TRBD1|TRBV5-1
CASSLEPTGAGNTIYF
TGCGCCAGCAGCCTAGAACCGACAGGGGCTGGAAACACCATATATTTT
>TRBJ1-5|-|-|TRBV12-3/TRBV12-4
CASLLEGGQPQHF
TGTGCCAGCCTCTTAGAGGGAGGTCAGCCCCAGCATTTT
>TRBJ2-1|once|TRBD2|TRBV2
CASKGSSGGAPEQFF
TGTGCCAGCAAGGGGTCTAGCGGGGGGGCCCCTGAGCAGTTCTTC
>TRBJ1-4|-|TRBD1|TRBV6-5
CASSRDRDNEKLFF
TGTGCCAGCAGTCGGGACAGAGATAATGAAAAACTGTTTTTT
>TRBJ1-2|-|TRBD1|TRBV14
CASSRTGVGLYGYTF
TGTGCCAGCAGCCGGACAGGGGTGGGCCTCTATGGCTACACCTTC
>TRBJ1-2|-|-|TRBV7-9
CASSLFDRRGYTF
TGTGCCAGCAGCTTATTTGACAGGCGGGGCTACACCTTC
>TRBJ1-5|-|-|TRBV25-1
CASSERGNQPQHF
TGTGCCAGCAGTGAACGGGGCAATCAGCCCCAGCATTTT